The clone carrying this T cell receptor beta chain was observed a single time. Its antigen is currently unknown. The CDR3 is 13 residues long. The V end was cut by 4 bases, the J end by 0 bases, with 6 bases between. Germline loops: CDR1 ENHRY, CDR2 SYGVKD. The PCR was carried out with 60 Vbeta primers and 13 Jbeta primers. Profiled with immunoSEQ multiplex PCR; TCRdb holds only in-frame clones, not every one. Of under 150,000 clones listed, over 65% were seen once; the top ten hold roughly 2%. These data originate in a study of cytomegalovirus exposure and HLA in healthy donors. The study, taken as a whole, reports: The study flagged some 170 TCR beta chains as cytomegalovirus-associated. Reports showed the classifier diagnosing cytomegalovirus status with high specificity and sensitivity.

The sequence derives from a man in his late teens or twenties in good health and CMV-seronegative. The rearrangement joins TRBV10-3 to TRBJ1-1; D gene ambiguous. The sequencing sample was made of PBMCs. The CDR3 spells CAISGEMNTEAFF. The CDR3 region has the DNA TGTGCCATCAGTGGGGAGATGAACACTGAAGCTTTCTTT.